This TCR beta chain was identified in a study of blood T cell repertoires in COVID-19. Overall study context: PBMCs, B-cell-depleted T cells, or T cells provided the cDNA or gDNA that made up the material.

The CDR3 has 12 residues. V lost 7 bases and J lost 9, with 13 bases in between. The germline gives CDR1 LNHDA, CDR2 SQIVND (reference sequence). As processed by the authors: From reference gene primer amplification, estimates of nucleated cell counts were derived. TCRdb's copy holds only in-frame clones and misses some; the assay was immunoSEQ multiplex PCR. The V and J calls and clone size are taken from that table; D and trimming were inferred from the DNA. The sample lists about 210,000 clones; about four fifths were seen once. This clone was counted a single time. The sample consisted of peripheral blood. This sequence originates from a woman older than 75 with COVID-19, enrolled during active disease. The genes are TRBV19 and TRBJ1-5; TRBD1 is a possible D gene (5 bases). Here the CDR3 DNA reads TGTGCCAGTAAGGGGTTAGATGGGCCCCAGCATTTT. It encodes CASKGLDGPQHF. The variable domain in full, completed from reference TRBV19 and TRBJ1-5, reads DGGITQSPKYLFRKEGQNVTLSCEQNLNHDAMYWYRQDPGQGLRLIYYSQIVNDFQKGDIAEGYSVSREKKESFPLTVTSAQKNPTAFYLCASKGLDGPQHFGDGTRLSIL.